The 32 T cell receptor beta chains given below trace back to one sample, sequenced in a study of T cell clonotyping in hematopoietic cell transplantation. Profiled with immunoSEQ multiplex PCR; TCRdb holds only in-frame clones, not every one. This table has some 6,200 clones, about 77% appearing once. The sequencing used PBMCs, collected 100 days after allogeneic stem cell transplant. Receptor source: a female patient aged 30 to 45 who had an allogeneic stem cell transplant, so the T cells may come from the graft donor. Some clones in this sample may be carry-over from other donors' samples.

The chain recombines TRBV6-5 with TRBJ2-1; no firm D call. Germline CDR1 MNHEY, CDR2 SVGAGI. Trimming stripped 7 bases from V and 10 bases from J, with 11 bases between. The CDR3 loop spans 11 amino acids. CDR3 protein: CASNILWEQFF. CDR3 sequence (DNA): TGTGCCAGCAACATACTTTGGGAGCAGTTCTTC.

The chain is built from TRBV4-3 and TRBJ2-2; D may be TRBD1 (5 bases). Germline-derived CDR1 and CDR2 are LGHNA and YSLEER. This CDR3 comprises 15 residues. V was shortened by 1 base and J by 4 bases, with 10 bases between the two germline ends. This CDR3 reads CASSQGRVGTGELFF. CDR3 DNA sequence: TGCGCCAGCAGCCAAGGCAGGGTGGGCACCGGGGAGCTGTTTTTT.

V and J are TRBV4-3 and TRBJ1-5; D is ambiguous. Germline CDR1 reads LGHNA; CDR2 reads YSLEER. V was pared by 3 bases and J by 2 bases, with 14 bases between. This CDR3 is 16 amino acids long. The CDR3, as DNA: TGCGCCAGCAGCCAGGCAGCTTTCGTTGGCAATCAGCCCCAGCATTTT. Its protein is CASSQAAFVGNQPQHF.

The gene calls are TRBV4-1 and TRBJ1-5, with D unclear. V was pared by 3 bases and J by 6 bases, with 9 bases between. Per germline, CDR1 MGHRA and CDR2 YSYEKL. The CDR3 totals 13 residues. The CDR3 sequence: CASSQTGTQPQHF. The CDR3 DNA follows: TGCGCCAGCAGCCAGACTGGTACTCAGCCCCAGCATTTT.

The V gene is TRBV7-8, the J gene TRBJ1-3; weak D call: TRBD1 (5 bases). With 5 bases removed from V and 0 bases from J, the gap between germline ends came to 17 bases. CDR1 and CDR2 (germline): SGHVS, FQNEAQ. This CDR3 is built from 17 residues. CDR3 coding DNA: TGTGCCAGCAGCCGGGGGGAGGGGTCGAGCTCTGGAAACACCATATATTTT. Its translation: CASSRGEGSSSGNTIYF.

The chain joins TRBV2 to TRBJ1-1; no firm D call. From germline, CDR1 is SNHLY and CDR2 FYNNEI. The CDR3 extends over 14 amino acids. Trimming stripped 3 bases from V and 4 bases from J, with 12 bases between. The CDR3 sequence is CASSDRLPGTEAFF. The CDR3 DNA is TGTGCCAGCAGTGACCGACTCCCGGGCACTGAAGCTTTCTTT.

The rearrangement links TRBV30 to TRBJ1-2, with TRBD1 matching over 7 bases. Looked up from germline, CDR1 is GTSNPN and CDR2 is SVGIG (reference sequence). The CDR3 has 13 amino acids. V lost 3 bases, J lost 4 bases, and 5 bases stayed unmatched. The CDR3 is CAWSRDRPYGYTF. In DNA, the CDR3 is TGTGCCTGGAGCCGGGACAGACCCTATGGCTACACCTTC.

This chain links TRBV5-1 with TRBJ2-3; 14 bases fit TRBD2. In germline, CDR1 is SGHRS, CDR2 YFSETQ. V shed 3 bases and J 1 base; nucleotides not matched to a gene: 1. CDR3 size: 16 residues. The CDR3 nucleotides are TGCGCCAGCAGCTCGGGACTAGCGGGGGGCACAGATACGCAGTATTTT. Its protein is CASSSGLAGGTDTQYF.

The chain is built from TRBV7-9 and TRBJ1-2; D possibly corresponds to TRBD1 (6 bases). Looked up from germline, CDR1 is SEHNR and CDR2 is FQNEAQ (reference sequence). V was pared by 8 bases and J by 0 bases, with 13 bases between. The CDR3 extends over 14 amino acids. As DNA, the CDR3 is TGTGCCAGCTTTCGGACAGCCTCTAACTATGGCTACACCTTC. Encoded protein: CASFRTASNYGYTF. Combining the CDR3 with reference TRBV7-9 and TRBJ1-2 gives the whole variable domain DTGVSQNPRHKITKRGQNVTFRCDPISEHNRLYWYRQTLGQGPEFLTYFQNEAQLEKSRLLSDRFSAERPKGSFSTLEIQRTEQGDSAMYLCASFRTASNYGYTFGSGTRLTVV.

The chain's CDR3 is CAGGRGNQPQHF. The DNA for the CDR3 is TGTGCCGGAGGTAGGGGCAATCAGCCCCAGCATTTT. The genes are TRBV30 and TRBJ1-5; D is unclear. The length of the CDR3 is 12 residues. Per germline, CDR1 GTSNPN and CDR2 SVGIG (reference sequence). The V and J ends lost 8 bases and 2 bases respectively, with 10 bases between them.

The chain couples TRBV6-5 to TRBJ2-6; D is unclear. The length of the CDR3 is 14 residues. CDR1 MNHEY and CDR2 SVGAGI come from the germline V gene. V lost 8 bases and J 0 bases, leaving 8 bases between the germline ends. The CDR3 sequence: CASCESSGANVLTF. The DNA of the CDR3 is TGTGCCAGCTGCGAGAGCTCTGGGGCCAACGTCCTGACTTTC.

The genes are TRBV13 and TRBJ2-7; D is ambiguous. The germline V gene has CDR1 PRHDT and CDR2 FYEKMQ (reference sequence). Deletions cut 6 bases from V and 2 bases from J, with 8 bases between. The CDR3 is 12 amino acids. The CDR3: CASRGGTYEQYF. The CDR3 DNA reads as TGTGCCAGCAGGGGCGGTACCTACGAGCAGTACTTC.

The chain links TRBV7-8 to TRBJ1-4, with no clear D. The V end lost 2 bases, the J end lost 6 bases, and 13 bases lay between the germline ends. Germline assignment: CDR1 SGHVS and CDR2 FQNEAQ. CDR3 size: 15 residues. The CDR3 DNA reads as TGTGCCAGCAGCTTAAATAGGGCTGAATATGAAAAACTGTTTTTT. It is translated as CASSLNRAEYEKLFF.

The chain joins TRBV6-1 to TRBJ1-1; D unclear. With 5 bases removed from V and 3 bases from J, the gap between germline ends came to 13 bases. The CDR3 spans 14 residues. CDR1 is MNHNS, CDR2 SASEGT, per germline. CDR3 in amino acids: CASSQGRLHTEAFF. The CDR3 DNA follows: TGTGCCAGCAGTCAAGGACGTCTGCACACTGAAGCTTTCTTT.

V is TRBV29-1 and J is TRBJ1-1; 7 nucleotides align to TRBD1. The germline V gene has CDR1 SQVTM and CDR2 ANQGSEA. V shed 2 bases, J shed 0 bases, and the junction held 3 bases outside the gene matches. The CDR3 contains 14 residues. In DNA, the CDR3 is TGCAGCGTTGAAAGCGGGACAGTGAACACTGAAGCTTTCTTT. It codes for CSVESGTVNTEAFF. Based on the CDR3 plus reference TRBV29-1 and TRBJ1-1, the full variable domain is SAVISQKPSRDICQRGTSLTIQCQVDSQVTMMFWYRQQPGQSLTLIATANQGSEATYESGFVIDKFPISRPNLTFSTLTVSNMSPEDSSIYLCSVESGTVNTEAFFGQGTRLTVV.

This clone was counted a few times. The chain carries TRBV2 and TRBJ1-5; unclear D gene. The germline CDR1 and CDR2 sequences are SNHLY and FYNNEI. V was clipped by 5 bases and J by 0 bases, with 14 bases between them. The CDR3 has 16 residues. As DNA, the CDR3 is TGTGCCAGCAGTCCTCACCCTGGGGATAGCAATCAGCCCCAGCATTTT. It yields the protein CASSPHPGDSNQPQHF.

The chain is built from TRBV7-3 and TRBJ2-2; D might be TRBD1 (5 bases). The CDR3 loop spans 14 amino acids. V was trimmed by 6 bases and J by 2 bases, leaving 10 bases between them. In germline, CDR1 is SGHTA, CDR2 FQGTGA. This CDR3 reads CASRTDLNTGELFF. In nucleotides, the CDR3 is TGTGCCAGCAGGACAGACCTTAACACCGGGGAGCTGTTTTTT. The full variable domain, with the rest looked up from reference TRBV7-3 and TRBJ2-2, is GAGVSQTPSNKVTEKGKYVELRCDPISGHTALYWYRQSLGQGPEFLIYFQGTGAADDSGLPNDRFFAVRPEGSVSTLKIQRTERGDSAVYLCASRTDLNTGELFFGEGSRLTVL.

The gene calls are TRBV2 and TRBJ1-1; a weak D match, TRBD1 (6 bases). Germline CDR1 is SNHLY and CDR2 is FYNNEI. V was shortened by 2 bases and J by 5 bases, with 12 bases between the two germline ends. The length of the CDR3 is 14 residues. As DNA, the CDR3 is TGTGCCAGCAGTGAATCAAGGCAGGGGACTGAAGCTTTCTTT. It encodes CASSESRQGTEAFF.

This clone was picked up one time. The chain recombines TRBV6-1 with TRBJ2-7; D gene ambiguous. Germline loops: CDR1 MNHNS, CDR2 SASEGT. The germline V and J ends were trimmed by 7 bases and 4 bases, with 11 bases remaining between them. This CDR3 region has 12 residues. Here the CDR3 DNA reads TGTGCCAGCATCGGGTTAGCTTACGAGCAGTACTTC. Translation: CASIGLAYEQYF.

This clone ranks as medium-sized. The chain uses TRBV19 and TRBJ2-7; no clear D. Germline values: CDR1 LNHDA, CDR2 SQIVND (reference sequence). The V end lost 1 base, the J end lost 4 bases, and 8 bases lay between the germline ends. CDR3 length: 13 residues. The CDR3 is CASSIADRYEQYF. The DNA of the CDR3 is TGTGCCAGTAGTATAGCGGACCGTTACGAGCAGTACTTC.

This sequence joins TRBV5-1 and TRBJ2-7, with 10 bases aligning to TRBD2. The CDR3 has 16 residues. J lost 2 bases, V lost 6 bases, and 11 bases had no gene match. CDR1 and CDR2 from the germline V gene are SGHRS and YFSETQ. The CDR3 is CASTPGGLAGAYEQYF. The CDR3 DNA reads TGCGCCAGCACCCCCGGAGGTCTAGCGGGGGCCTACGAGCAGTACTTC.

The chain employs TRBV5-1 and TRBJ2-7; D may match TRBD1 or TRBD2 (5 bases each). Germline CDR1 and CDR2: SGHRS and YFSETQ. V was trimmed by 6 bases and J by 9 bases, leaving 22 bases between them. There are 14 residues in the CDR3. The CDR3 sequence: CASTIGTDGQGQYF. The CDR3 coding sequence is TGCGCCAGCACCATAGGGACGGACGGTCAAGGGCAGTACTTC.

The chain carries TRBV7-9 and TRBJ2-2; 10 positions agree with TRBD2. Germline-derived CDR1 and CDR2 are SEHNR and FQNEAQ (reference sequence). The CDR3 consists of 15 residues. J gave up 6 bases and V 9 bases, and 10 bases lay outside the gene matches. The CDR3 here is CASRTGTSVSGELFF. The CDR3 DNA follows: TGTGCCAGTCGTACCGGGACTAGCGTTTCCGGGGAGCTGTTTTTT.

The chain employs TRBV9 and TRBJ1-1; D unresolved. Trimming cost V 0 bases and J 4 bases, with 13 bases left between them. The V gene's germline CDR1 is SGDLS and CDR2 YYNGEE. The CDR3 is 15 amino acids. CDR3 protein: CASSVGGGSGTEAFF. CDR3 DNA: TGTGCCAGCAGCGTAGGCGGAGGGTCGGGCACTGAAGCTTTCTTT.

The genes are TRBV7-9 and TRBJ2-1, with 10 bases fitting TRBD2. Germline V gene data show CDR1 as SEHNR and CDR2 as FQNEAQ (reference sequence). The CDR3 is 13 amino acids. CDR3 bases: TGTGCTGGAGCGGGAGGGCCGGACAATGAGCAGTTCTTC. Amino acid sequence: CAGAGGPDNEQFF.

The gene calls are TRBV10-3 and TRBJ2-2; TRBD1 might be the D (5 bases). The CDR3 consists of 16 residues. Deletions cut 3 bases from V and 0 bases from J, with 11 bases between. Germline V lookup: CDR1 ENHRY, CDR2 SYGVKD. Here the CDR3 reads CAISDHRSANTGELFF. The CDR3 bases are TGTGCCATCAGTGACCACAGGAGCGCGAACACCGGGGAGCTGTTTTTT.

The rearrangement joins TRBV5-1 to TRBJ1-1, with D unresolved. V lost 4 bases to trimming and J lost 1 base, with 11 bases between them. CDR1 and CDR2 (germline): SGHRS, YFSETQ. The CDR3 has 14 amino acids. CDR3 in DNA: TGCGCCAGCAGCCCCCCCTCAAGGAACACTGAAGCTTTCTTT. This encodes CASSPPSRNTEAFF. The variable domain in full, with the rest retrieved from reference TRBV5-1 and TRBJ1-1, is KAGVTQTPRYLIKTRGQQVTLSCSPISGHRSVSWYQQTPGQGLQFLFEYFSETQRNKGNFPGRFSGRQFSNSRSEMNVSTLELGDSALYLCASSPPSRNTEAFFGQGTRLTVV.

The chain links TRBV6-5 to TRBJ2-7; D call uncertain. This CDR3 is built from 14 residues. Trimming took off 5 bases at V and 0 bases at J, with 11 bases between the two ends. Germline CDR1 and CDR2: MNHEY and SVGAGI. CDR3 DNA sequence: TGTGCCAGCAGTCTGGGATGGAGCTCCTACGAGCAGTACTTC. Protein: CASSLGWSSYEQYF.

The chain links TRBV30 to TRBJ2-3, with 15 bases lining up with TRBD2. Germline CDR1 is GTSNPN and CDR2 is SVGIG (reference sequence). CDR3 length: 21 amino acids. V lost 0 bases, J lost 0 bases, and 13 bases stayed unmatched. This CDR3 reads CAWSVRKGLAGGLLSTDTQYF. The CDR3 coding sequence is TGTGCCTGGAGTGTAAGGAAGGGACTAGCGGGGGGACTCCTGAGCACAGATACGCAGTATTTT.

The chain uses TRBV16 and TRBJ2-2; no clear D gene. Deletions cut 4 bases from V and 4 bases from J, with 10 bases between. Germline V gene lookup returns CDR1 KGHSY and CDR2 FQNENV. This CDR3 is built from 14 residues. DNA for the CDR3: TGTGCCAGCAGCCCGGACGGTATCACCGGGGAGCTGTTTTTT. It is translated as CASSPDGITGELFF.

This sequence joins TRBV6-6 and TRBJ2-1, with 7 bases fitting TRBD1. V gave up 6 bases and J gave up 2 bases; unmatched junction bases: 10. Germline V lookup: CDR1 MNHNY, CDR2 SVGAGI (reference sequence). The CDR3 has 16 residues. The CDR3 DNA reads as TGTGCCAGCAGGGTTACCGGGACAGAGGCCTACAATGAGCAGTTCTTC. Its protein product is CASRVTGTEAYNEQFF.

This clone showed up just a few times. The CDR3 sequence is CASSPGRSSYNEQFF. The CDR3 coding sequence is TGTGCCAGCAGTCCAGGACGGAGCTCCTACAATGAGCAGTTCTTC. V is TRBV6-5 and J is TRBJ2-1, with D unclear. Per the germline V gene, CDR1 is MNHEY and CDR2 is SVGAGI. V lost 5 bases to trimming and J lost 0 bases, with 11 bases between them. This CDR3 region has 15 residues.